The T cell receptor (beta chain) described here comes from a study of blood T cell repertoires in COVID-19. Participants, about 18 to 100 years old, spanned under 25 US areas. Participants' reported clinical history set cohort assignment. Original methodology: The assay estimated nucleated cells by amplifying reference gene primers. Some clones are missing from TCRdb's copy, which holds only in-frame ones; the method was immunoSEQ multiplex PCR. From that table come the V and J calls and clone size; the DNA was used to work out D and trimming. The sample carries approximately 250,000 clones, around 88% recorded once. V was trimmed by 0 bases and J by 7 bases, leaving 13 bases between them. CDR1 is SGHRS, CDR2 YFSETQ, per germline. This CDR3 region has 14 residues.

The chain links TRBV5-1 to TRBJ1-1; no clear D gene. Sequenced sample: PBMCs or T cells enriched from blood (not recorded which). The receptor was derived from a woman aged 40 to 50 with acute COVID-19. The CDR3 nucleotides are TGCGCCAGCAGCTTGGCCCCAGGCAGCGGTGAAGCTTTCTTT. This sequence encodes CASSLAPGSGEAFF.